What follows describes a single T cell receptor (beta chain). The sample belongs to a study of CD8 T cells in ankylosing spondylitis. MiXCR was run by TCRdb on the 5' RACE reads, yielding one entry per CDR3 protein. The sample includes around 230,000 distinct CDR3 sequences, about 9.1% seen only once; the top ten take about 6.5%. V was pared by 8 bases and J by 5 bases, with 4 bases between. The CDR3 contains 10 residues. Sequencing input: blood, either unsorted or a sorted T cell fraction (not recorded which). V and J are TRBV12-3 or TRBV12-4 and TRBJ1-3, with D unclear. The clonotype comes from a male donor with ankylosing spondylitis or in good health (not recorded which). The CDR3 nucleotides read TGTGCCAGCTCCCGAAACACCATATATTTT. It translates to CASSRNTIYF.